A single sample gave rise to the 17 T cell receptor beta chains below, sequenced in a study of response to subunit inactivated influenza vaccine. TCRdb reprocessed the RT-PCR reads via MiXCR and lists one record per CDR3 protein. This table holds 430,000 or so distinct CDR3 sequences, around 9.9% found once. Sequences were derived from PBMCs from blood, sampled about 6 weeks after vaccination. These TCRs come from a man over 45 who received an inactivated influenza vaccine.

This clonotype was detected only a few times. The rearrangement joins TRBV10-3 to TRBJ1-1; D ambiguous. The CDR3 is made up of 13 amino acids. Per germline, CDR1 ENHRY and CDR2 SYGVKD. V was trimmed by 6 bases and J by 1 base, leaving 9 bases between them. Here the CDR3 reads CAIRRKPNTEAFF. CDR3 DNA: TGTGCCATCAGACGGAAACCGAACACTGAAGCTTTCTTT.

This clonotype was seen only a few times. CDR3 sequence: CASSEIRGRELFF. The CDR3 DNA follows: TGTGCCAGCAGCGAGATTAGGGGACGGGAGCTGTTTTTT. The chain combines TRBV11-3 with TRBJ2-2; tentatively, D is TRBD1 or TRBD2 (5 bases each). V lost 5 bases and J 9 bases, leaving 13 bases between the germline ends. Per the germline V gene, CDR1 is SGHNT and CDR2 is YENEEA. The CDR3 spans 13 residues.

The rearrangement joins TRBV6-1 to TRBJ1-3; TRBD1 agrees at 8 bases. This CDR3 is 15 amino acids long. After removal of 5 bases from V and 3 bases from J, the junction contained 6 bases not matched to a gene. Germline values: CDR1 MNHNS, CDR2 SASEGT. The CDR3 DNA reads as TGTGCCAGCAGTCCTGACAGGGGAGGTGGAAACACCATATATTTT. This codes for CASSPDRGGGNTIYF.

CDR3: CASTLAGDFDIQYF. CDR3 coding DNA: TGTGCCAGCACCCTAGCGGGGGATTTCGACATTCAGTACTTC. This chain links TRBV12-3 or TRBV12-4 with TRBJ2-4; TRBD2 matches at 10 bases. V was clipped by 7 bases and J by 8 bases; unmatched bases: 8. The CDR3 is 14 residues long.

This chain connects TRBV5-6 to TRBJ2-7; 10 bases line up with TRBD1. The CDR3 has 16 residues. The V segment lost 4 bases and the J segment 0 bases; nucleotides outside the gene matches: 7. The germline V gene encodes CDR1 SGHDT and CDR2 YYEEEE. The CDR3 DNA reads as TGTGCCAGCAGCCGTGGGACAGGGGTTATCTCCTACGAGCAGTACTTC. This translates into CASSRGTGVISYEQYF.

This rearrangement joins TRBV12-3 or TRBV12-4 to TRBJ1-1; D not certain. The CDR3 runs 16 residues. V dropped 7 bases and J dropped 0 bases, with 18 bases sitting between them. The CDR3: CASTSQTGVVNTEAFF. The CDR3 DNA reads as TGTGCCAGCACCTCTCAAACCGGGGTTGTGAACACTGAAGCTTTCTTT.

Ten or more counts support this clonotype. V gene TRBV25-1 combines with J gene TRBJ1-6, with D possibly matching TRBD1 (5 bases). The CDR3 contains 18 residues. Trimming removed 3 bases at V and 10 bases at J, with 25 bases between. Germline lookup yields CDR1 MGHDK and CDR2 SYGVNS. The DNA for the CDR3 is TGTGCCAGCAGTGATTCTTGGAGGGGCTCGGGTGGAATCTCACCCCTCCACTTT. This encodes CASSDSWRGSGGISPLHF.

Many counts were recorded for this clonotype. The chain has TRBV7-2 and TRBJ2-7, with TRBD1 identical over 9 bases. V shed 5 bases and J 5 bases; nucleotides not matched to a gene: 4. CDR1 and CDR2 (germline): SGHTA, FQGNSA. The CDR3 is made up of 13 amino acids. The CDR3 DNA reads TGTGCCAGCAGCGGACAGGGGCGGAACGAGCAGTACTTC. The encoded protein is CASSGQGRNEQYF.

This clonotype was counted at least ten times. CDR3 DNA: TGTGCCAGCAGGGGGACAGGGGTGAGCACTGAAGCTTTCTTT. This sequence encodes CASRGTGVSTEAFF. The chain joins TRBV6-1 to TRBJ1-1, with 10 bases identical to TRBD1. Germline CDR1 reads MNHNS; CDR2 reads SASEGT. This CDR3 contains 14 residues. Losses at the gene ends were 6 bases for V and 4 bases for J; bases not matched to a gene: 5.

Ten or more counts support this clonotype. The chain recombines TRBV6-1 with TRBJ2-1, with 11 bases aligning to TRBD2. CDR1 is MNHNS and CDR2 is SASEGT in the germline V gene. This CDR3 is built from 16 residues. V trimming: 7 bases; J trimming: 1 base; junction bases outside the gene matches: 6. Here the CDR3 reads CASTPGTSGSYNEQFF. CDR3 nucleotides: TGTGCCAGCACTCCCGGGACTAGCGGTTCCTACAATGAGCAGTTCTTC.

In its sample, this clonotype was seen many times. This chain links TRBV7-6 with TRBJ2-1; 7 bases match TRBD2. This CDR3 has 15 amino acids. Germline assignment: CDR1 SGHVS and CDR2 FNYEAQ. The junction had 9 bases not matched to a gene; V was cut back by 5 bases and J by 5 bases. The DNA for the CDR3 is TGTGCCAGCAGCCGACCGGGACTACAAAACAATGAGCAGTTCTTC. Protein product: CASSRPGLQNNEQFF.

This clonotype was counted between two and nine times. The V and J genes are TRBV15 and TRBJ1-6; D remains unclear. The CDR3 is 15 amino acids. Germline values: CDR1 LNHNV, CDR2 YYDKDF (reference sequence). The V end was cut by 0 bases, the J end by 10 bases, with 13 bases between. The DNA of the CDR3 is TGTGCCACCAGCAGAGATACCGGGGAAGGATCACCCCTCCACTTT. This encodes CATSRDTGEGSPLHF.

The CDR3 protein is CASSHSGGPTEAFF. In DNA form, the CDR3 reads TGTGCCAGCAGCCATTCAGGGGGCCCCACTGAAGCTTTCTTT. The chain has TRBV7-9 and TRBJ1-1; TRBD1 matches 8 bases. V lost 5 bases, J lost 4 bases, and 6 bases stayed unmatched. This CDR3 has 14 residues. The germline V gene encodes CDR1 SEHNR and CDR2 FQNEAQ (reference sequence).

The chain couples TRBV21-1 to TRBJ2-5. TRBV21-1 is noted as a pseudogene. CDR3 size: 17 residues. The chain's CDR3 is CASSKEFQEMYQETQYF. As DNA, the CDR3 is TGTGCCAGCAGCAAAGAATTCCAGGAGATGTACCAAGAGACCCAGTACTTC.

The chain carries TRBV28 and TRBJ2-7, with D possibly being TRBD1 (5 bases). Per the germline V gene, CDR1 is MDHEN and CDR2 is SYDVKM. V lost 7 bases and J lost 1, with 20 bases in between. This CDR3 region has 16 residues. CDR3 nucleotide sequence: TGTGCCAGCACTGAAAGTGGACATAAAGAGTCCTACGAGCAGTACTTC. It specifies CASTESGHKESYEQYF.

This clonotype was observed a handful of times. V gene TRBV5-1 combines with J gene TRBJ2-2; D tentatively reads TRBD1 or TRBD2 (6 bases each). The CDR3 loop spans 15 amino acids. Germline-derived CDR1 and CDR2 are SGHRS and YFSETQ. V was clipped by 4 bases and J by 3 bases, with 13 bases between them. DNA of the CDR3: TGCGCCAGCAGCCCGCGGGACACTCACACCGGGGAGCTGTTTTTT. Translation: CASSPRDTHTGELFF.

This clonotype was found a few times. This chain connects TRBV5-1 to TRBJ2-3; TRBD2 aligns across 9 bases. Germline V gene sequence: CDR1 SGHRS, CDR2 YFSETQ. CDR3 length equals 15 residues. The V and J ends lost 0 bases and 5 bases, in that order; junction bases with no gene match: 4. The CDR3 bases are TGCGCCAGCAGCTTGGAGCGGGAGGACTTAGATACGCAGTATTTT. This translates into CASSLEREDLDTQYF.